What follows are 17 T cell receptor beta chains derived from one specimen sequenced in a study of blood T cell repertoires in COVID-19. The data were produced by immunoSEQ multiplex PCR, yet TCRdb's version contains in-frame clones alone and is incomplete. This sample carries around 250,000 clones, roughly 89% of them seen once, and the ten largest clones take roughly 5%. Material for sequencing was peripheral blood. These TCRs come from a woman aged 35 to 49 who had recovered from COVID-19.

The chain couples TRBV5-1 to TRBJ1-6; TRBD1 might be the D (6 bases). Trimming shortened V by 4 bases and J by 14 bases, and 13 bases separated the two germline ends. CDR1 and CDR2 (germline): SGHRS, YFSETQ. This CDR3 region has 12 residues. CDR3 in DNA: TGCGCCAGCAGCGGCGACAGGAAAACCCTCCACTTT. This codes for CASSGDRKTLHF.

The V gene is TRBV14, the J gene TRBJ2-7, with TRBD2 matching 15 bases. The germline V gene has CDR1 SGHDN and CDR2 FVKESK. The CDR3 runs to 17 residues. V was clipped by 1 base and J by 7 bases; unmatched bases: 8. The CDR3: CASSQAGLAGGPGEQYV. CDR3 bases: TGTGCCAGCAGCCAAGCCGGACTAGCGGGAGGGCCAGGAGAGCAGTACGTC.

V is TRBV2 and J is TRBJ1-5; 7 bases agree with TRBD1. The V gene end was trimmed by 5 bases and the J gene end by 3 bases; junction bases not matched to a gene: 4. The CDR3 spans 14 residues. The germline V gene encodes CDR1 SNHLY and CDR2 FYNNEI. CDR3 in amino acids: CASSFRGTNQPQHF. CDR3 in DNA: TGTGCCAGCAGTTTCAGGGGGACCAATCAGCCCCAGCATTTT.

The chain is built from TRBV10-2 and TRBJ1-1; D is undetermined. With 6 bases removed from V and 3 bases from J, the gap between germline ends came to 5 bases. Germline CDR1 and CDR2: WSHSY and SAAADI. This CDR3 contains 11 residues. CDR3 in amino acids: CASSQDTEAFF. The CDR3 region has the DNA TGCGCCAGCAGCCAGGACACTGAAGCTTTCTTT.

The rearrangement joins TRBV5-5 to TRBJ1-1, with D unclear. This CDR3 comprises 13 residues. Germline lookup yields CDR1 SGHKS and CDR2 YYEKEE (reference sequence). The V end lost 4 bases, the J end lost 6 bases, and 13 bases lay between the germline ends. The CDR3 spells CASSPPLTPEAFF. CDR3 bases: TGTGCCAGCAGCCCCCCGTTGACACCTGAAGCTTTCTTT.

V usage is TRBV2 and J usage is TRBJ2-2; no clear D. CDR1 SNHLY and CDR2 FYNNEI come from the germline V gene. Deletions cut 3 bases from V and 0 bases from J, with 11 bases between. CDR3 length: 16 residues. CDR3 sequence (DNA): TGTGCCAGCAGTGACCTGGGCCCGACGAACACCGGGGAGCTGTTTTTT. Protein: CASSDLGPTNTGELFF. Looking up the rest from reference TRBV2 and TRBJ2-2 gives the full variable domain: EPEVTQTPSHQVTQMGQEVILRCVPISNHLYFYWYRQILGQKVEFLVSFYNNEISEKSEIFDDQFSVERPDGSNFTLKIRSTKLEDSAMYFCASSDLGPTNTGELFFGEGSRLTVL.

The chain links TRBV29-1 to TRBJ2-1, with 8 bases fitting TRBD2. CDR3 size: 13 residues. Germline V gene lookup returns CDR1 SQVTM and CDR2 ANQGSEA. V gave up 8 bases and J gave up 3 bases; unmatched junction bases: 6. The CDR3 nucleotides are TGCAGCACTGAGGCGGGGGGCTACAATGAGCAGTTCTTC. The encoded protein is CSTEAGGYNEQFF.

J is TRBJ2-5 and V is TRBV19; D is perhaps TRBD1 (5 bases). The CDR3 has 14 amino acids. CDR1 and CDR2 (germline): LNHDA, SQIVND (reference sequence). With 6 bases removed from V and 2 bases from J, the gap between germline ends came to 13 bases. In nucleotides, the CDR3 is TGTGCCAGTAGCGAACAGGCCAAACAAGAGACCCAGTACTTC. Translated: CASSEQAKQETQYF.

The rearrangement uses TRBV13 and TRBJ2-5; D may be TRBD1 (6 bases). With 6 bases removed from V and 2 bases from J, the gap between germline ends came to 10 bases. Germline CDR1 PRHDT, CDR2 FYEKMQ (reference sequence). The CDR3 consists of 13 residues. In DNA, the CDR3 is TGTGCCAGCAGTCCGGACAGTCAAGAGACCCAGTACTTC. This encodes CASSPDSQETQYF. The full variable domain, completed using reference TRBV13 and TRBJ2-5, is AAGVIQSPRHLIKEKRETATLKCYPIPRHDTVYWYQQGPGQDPQFLISFYEKMQSDKGSIPDRFSAQQFSDYHSELNMSSLELGDSALYFCASSPDSQETQYFGPGTRLLVL.

The chain has TRBV29-1 and TRBJ1-2; tentative D call: TRBD1 (6 bases). V was clipped by 2 bases and J by 4 bases, with 14 bases between them. Germline V gene lookup returns CDR1 SQVTM and CDR2 ANQGSEA. CDR3 size: 14 residues. The CDR3 loop reads CSVESPGGAYGYTF. The CDR3 bases are TGCAGCGTTGAAAGTCCGGGGGGGGCCTATGGCTACACCTTC.

The rearrangement links TRBV28 to TRBJ1-6; D is ambiguous. The germline V gene has CDR1 MDHEN and CDR2 SYDVKM. The CDR3 length is 15 residues. V dropped 5 bases and J dropped 0 bases, with 8 bases sitting between them. CDR3 residues: CASSPPSSYNSPLHF. Here the CDR3 DNA reads TGTGCCAGCAGTCCACCTAGCTCCTATAATTCACCCCTCCACTTT.

The chain employs TRBV9 and TRBJ2-3, with D possibly matching TRBD1 (6 bases). The CDR3 runs 15 residues. CDR1 and CDR2 from the germline V gene are SGDLS and YYNGEE. Trimming took off 4 bases at V and 3 bases at J, with 15 bases between the two ends. The CDR3 sequence: CASSPQDRQTDTQYF. CDR3 bases: TGTGCCAGCAGCCCACAAGACAGGCAGACAGATACGCAGTATTTT.

This clone occurred once. The V gene is TRBV6-1, the J gene TRBJ1-5; D gene uncertain. Germline CDR1 is MNHNS and CDR2 is SASEGT. This CDR3 has 14 amino acids. Trimming removed 3 bases from V and 6 bases from J, with 12 bases in between. CDR3 loop: CASSDQGGSQPQHF. CDR3 nucleotide sequence: TGTGCCAGCAGTGACCAAGGTGGGAGTCAGCCCCAGCATTTT.

The chain combines TRBV4-3 with TRBJ1-5, with 7 nucleotides matching TRBD1. The ends lost 0 bases at V and 0 bases at J; junction bases unmatched: 8. Per germline, CDR1 LGHNA and CDR2 YSLEER. The CDR3 has 18 amino acids. In nucleotides, the CDR3 is TGCGCCAGCAGCCAAGATTACCCGACAGGGACTAGCAATCAGCCCCAGCATTTT. Its translation: CASSQDYPTGTSNQPQHF.

The chain couples TRBV5-6 to TRBJ2-1; D remains ambiguous. The CDR3 sequence is 14 residues long. Germline-derived CDR1 and CDR2 are SGHDT and YYEEEE. V was clipped by 3 bases and J by 9 bases, with 16 bases between them. CDR3 coding DNA: TGTGCCAGCAGCTCCATCTTTGCGATTGGTGAGCAGTTCTTC. Translated, it gives CASSSIFAIGEQFF.

The V and J genes are TRBV21-1 and TRBJ2-3; the table calls TRBD2, which could not be checked here. TRBV21-1 is a pseudogene segment. CDR3 length: 16 amino acids. DNA for the CDR3: TGTGCCAGCAGCCTCCGACTAGCGGGAGGCACAGATACGCAGTATTTT. It codes for CASSLRLAGGTDTQYF.

The V and J genes are TRBV2 and TRBJ1-2, with D maybe TRBD1 (6 bases). Per the germline V gene, CDR1 is SNHLY and CDR2 is FYNNEI. This CDR3 spans 14 amino acids. Trimming pared 6 bases from V and 2 bases from J, leaving 13 bases between. CDR3 amino acids: CASRLQGANYGYTF. Written as DNA, the CDR3 is TGTGCCAGCAGACTACAGGGCGCGAACTATGGCTACACCTTC. The full variable domain, completed using reference TRBV2 and TRBJ1-2, is EPEVTQTPSHQVTQMGQEVILRCVPISNHLYFYWYRQILGQKVEFLVSFYNNEISEKSEIFDDQFSVERPDGSNFTLKIRSTKLEDSAMYFCASRLQGANYGYTFGSGTRLTVV.